The clone carrying this T cell receptor (beta chain) was picked up many times. This entry is derived from a study of early T cells in non-severe SARS-CoV-2 infection. About the study: Investigators sequenced bulk RNA drawn from unsorted whole blood, and chains remained unpaired.

The germline CDR1 and CDR2 sequences are SNHLY and FYNNEI. CDR3 length: 11 amino acids. Trimming took off 7 bases at V and 1 base at J, with 4 bases between the two ends. TCRdb processed the 5' RACE reads anew with MiXCR; each CDR3 protein has one entry. The sample lists tens of thousands of distinct CDR3 sequences; over 9.5% were seen once. The sequence derives from an adult who was a healthcare worker with PCR-confirmed SARS-CoV-2 infection or an uninfected control (not recorded which). The V and J genes are TRBV2 and TRBJ1-1; the D is unclear. Input material: whole blood. Here the CDR3 DNA reads TGTGCCAGCAATCCGAACACTGAAGCTTTCTTT. This sequence encodes CASNPNTEAFF.